The sequence of this T cell receptor (beta chain) was determined in a study of CD8+CD57+ T cells in acquired aplastic anemia. Study context: Sorted CD4+ and CD8+ cell DNA averaged approximately 3.2 ug. Overall study findings and caveats: Sharing between patients and controls was observed for over 25 CD8+ CDR3 sequences.

Genomic DNA provided the template from which TCR beta VDJ and CDR3 profiles were obtained. Using its own MiXCR run on the reads, TCRdb lists one record per CDR3 protein. The sample has approximately 65,000 distinct CDR3 sequences, 50% to 70% seen once. Trimming left V 2 bases short and J 1 base short, with 18 bases between. The CDR3 has 17 residues. CDR1 and CDR2 (germline): SGHRS, YFSETQ. This clonotype has a count of ten or more. What it recognizes is unknown. The source material was sorted CD4+, CD8+, or CD8+CD57+ T cells (not recorded which) from PBMCs. The chain combines TRBV5-1 with TRBJ1-1; a weak D match, TRBD1 (6 bases). The clonotype comes from a human donor in good health, serving as a control. DNA for the CDR3: TGCGCCAGCAGCTTTTTTTTCCCCGGGACAACGAACACTGAAGCTTTCTTT. Its translation: CASSFFFPGTTNTEAFF.